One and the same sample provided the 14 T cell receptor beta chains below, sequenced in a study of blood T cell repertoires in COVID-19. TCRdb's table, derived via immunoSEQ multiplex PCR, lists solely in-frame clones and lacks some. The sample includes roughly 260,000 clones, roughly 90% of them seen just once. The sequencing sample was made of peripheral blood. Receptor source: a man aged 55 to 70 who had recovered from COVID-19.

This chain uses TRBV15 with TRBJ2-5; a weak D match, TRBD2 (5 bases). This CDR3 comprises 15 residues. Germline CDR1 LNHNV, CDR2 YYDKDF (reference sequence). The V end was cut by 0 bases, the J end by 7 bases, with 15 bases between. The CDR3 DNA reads TGTGCCACCAGCAGAGATAAATCCCCGGGGTCGACCCAGTACTTC. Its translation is CATSRDKSPGSTQYF.

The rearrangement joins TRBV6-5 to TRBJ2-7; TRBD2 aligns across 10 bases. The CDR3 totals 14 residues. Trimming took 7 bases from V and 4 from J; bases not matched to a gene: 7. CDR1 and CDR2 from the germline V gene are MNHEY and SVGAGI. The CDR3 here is CASNPSGGSYEQYF. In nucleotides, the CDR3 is TGTGCCAGCAACCCTAGCGGGGGTTCGTACGAGCAGTACTTC.

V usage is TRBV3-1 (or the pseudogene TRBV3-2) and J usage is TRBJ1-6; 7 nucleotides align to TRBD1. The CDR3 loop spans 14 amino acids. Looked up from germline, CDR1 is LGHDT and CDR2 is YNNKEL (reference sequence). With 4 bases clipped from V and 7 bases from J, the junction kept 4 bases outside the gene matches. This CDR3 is CASSRGQNNSPLHF. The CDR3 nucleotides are TGTGCCAGCAGCCGGGGACAGAACAATTCACCCCTCCACTTT.

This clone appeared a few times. The CDR3 DNA follows: TGCGCCAGCAGTCCAGGGGTAGTTAACCCTGAAGCTTTCTTT. Translation gives CASSPGVVNPEAFF. This chain links TRBV5-1 with TRBJ1-1; tentative D call: TRBD1 (6 bases). Germline-derived CDR1 and CDR2 are SGHRS and YFSETQ. V lost 5 bases to trimming and J lost 6 bases, with 17 bases between them. CDR3 length equals 14 residues.

The chain's CDR3 is CATSYTGMNTEAFF. CDR3 nucleotide sequence: TGTGCCACCAGCTACACAGGGATGAACACTGAAGCTTTCTTT. This rearrangement joins TRBV15 to TRBJ1-1; possible D gene TRBD1, 6 bases. V lost 5 bases, J lost 0 bases, and 10 bases lay in between. The V gene's germline CDR1 is LNHNV and CDR2 YYDKDF (reference sequence). The CDR3 totals 14 residues.

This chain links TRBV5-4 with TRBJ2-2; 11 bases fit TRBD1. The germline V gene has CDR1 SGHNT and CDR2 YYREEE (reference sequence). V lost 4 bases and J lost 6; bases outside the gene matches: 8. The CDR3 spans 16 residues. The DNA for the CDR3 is TGTGCCAGCAGCCCACTCCCGGGACAGGGGGCCGGGGAGCTGTTTTTT. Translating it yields CASSPLPGQGAGELFF.

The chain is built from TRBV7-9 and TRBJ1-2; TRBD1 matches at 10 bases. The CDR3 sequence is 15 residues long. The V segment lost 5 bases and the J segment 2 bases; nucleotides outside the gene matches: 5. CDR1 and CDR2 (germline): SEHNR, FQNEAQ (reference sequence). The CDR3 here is CASSLDRGRNYGYTF. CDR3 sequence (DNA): TGTGCCAGCAGCCTGGACAGGGGGAGGAACTATGGCTACACCTTC.

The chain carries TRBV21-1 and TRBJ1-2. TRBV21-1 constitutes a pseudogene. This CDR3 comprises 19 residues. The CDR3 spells CASSAGGETGELANYGYTF. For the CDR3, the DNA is TGTGCCAGCAGCGCTGGGGGGGAGACAGGCGAACTAGCTAACTATGGCTACACCTTC.

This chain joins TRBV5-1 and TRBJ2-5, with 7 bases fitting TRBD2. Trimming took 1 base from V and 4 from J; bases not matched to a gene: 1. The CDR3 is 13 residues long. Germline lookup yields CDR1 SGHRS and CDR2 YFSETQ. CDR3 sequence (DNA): TGCGCCAGCAGCTTGCGACTAGCAGAGACCCAGTACTTC. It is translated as CASSLRLAETQYF.

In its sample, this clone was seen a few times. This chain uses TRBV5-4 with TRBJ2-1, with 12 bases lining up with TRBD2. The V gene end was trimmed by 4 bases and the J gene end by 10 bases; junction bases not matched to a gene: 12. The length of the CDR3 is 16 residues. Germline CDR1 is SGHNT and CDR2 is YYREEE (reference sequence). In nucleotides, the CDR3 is TGTGCCAGCAGCCGTACGGCTAGCGGGGGGGGACCGGAGCAGTTCTTC. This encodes CASSRTASGGGPEQFF.

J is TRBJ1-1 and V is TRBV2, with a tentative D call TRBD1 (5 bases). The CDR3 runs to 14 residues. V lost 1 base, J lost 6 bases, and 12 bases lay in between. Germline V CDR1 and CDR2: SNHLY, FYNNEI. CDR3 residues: CASSEGWGSAEAFF. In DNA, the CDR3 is TGTGCCAGCAGTGAAGGCTGGGGCTCCGCTGAAGCTTTCTTT.

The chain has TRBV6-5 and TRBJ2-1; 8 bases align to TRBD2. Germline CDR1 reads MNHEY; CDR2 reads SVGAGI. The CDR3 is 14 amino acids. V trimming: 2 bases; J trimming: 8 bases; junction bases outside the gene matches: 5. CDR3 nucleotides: TGTGCCAGCAGTTACGCCGGGACTAGTCATGAGCAGTTCTTC. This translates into CASSYAGTSHEQFF.

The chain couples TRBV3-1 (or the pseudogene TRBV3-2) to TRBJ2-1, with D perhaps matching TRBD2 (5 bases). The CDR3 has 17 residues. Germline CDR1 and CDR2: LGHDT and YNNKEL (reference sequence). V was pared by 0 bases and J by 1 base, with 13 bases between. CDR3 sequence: CASSQDLPGNSYNEQFF. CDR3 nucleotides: TGTGCCAGCAGCCAAGATCTACCGGGGAATTCCTACAATGAGCAGTTCTTC.

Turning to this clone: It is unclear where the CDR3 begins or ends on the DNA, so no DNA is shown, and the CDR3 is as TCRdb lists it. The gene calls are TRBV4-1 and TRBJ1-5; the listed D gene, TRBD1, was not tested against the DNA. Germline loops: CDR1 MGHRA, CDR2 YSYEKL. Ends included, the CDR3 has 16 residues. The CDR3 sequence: CASSPSGQGASQPQHF.